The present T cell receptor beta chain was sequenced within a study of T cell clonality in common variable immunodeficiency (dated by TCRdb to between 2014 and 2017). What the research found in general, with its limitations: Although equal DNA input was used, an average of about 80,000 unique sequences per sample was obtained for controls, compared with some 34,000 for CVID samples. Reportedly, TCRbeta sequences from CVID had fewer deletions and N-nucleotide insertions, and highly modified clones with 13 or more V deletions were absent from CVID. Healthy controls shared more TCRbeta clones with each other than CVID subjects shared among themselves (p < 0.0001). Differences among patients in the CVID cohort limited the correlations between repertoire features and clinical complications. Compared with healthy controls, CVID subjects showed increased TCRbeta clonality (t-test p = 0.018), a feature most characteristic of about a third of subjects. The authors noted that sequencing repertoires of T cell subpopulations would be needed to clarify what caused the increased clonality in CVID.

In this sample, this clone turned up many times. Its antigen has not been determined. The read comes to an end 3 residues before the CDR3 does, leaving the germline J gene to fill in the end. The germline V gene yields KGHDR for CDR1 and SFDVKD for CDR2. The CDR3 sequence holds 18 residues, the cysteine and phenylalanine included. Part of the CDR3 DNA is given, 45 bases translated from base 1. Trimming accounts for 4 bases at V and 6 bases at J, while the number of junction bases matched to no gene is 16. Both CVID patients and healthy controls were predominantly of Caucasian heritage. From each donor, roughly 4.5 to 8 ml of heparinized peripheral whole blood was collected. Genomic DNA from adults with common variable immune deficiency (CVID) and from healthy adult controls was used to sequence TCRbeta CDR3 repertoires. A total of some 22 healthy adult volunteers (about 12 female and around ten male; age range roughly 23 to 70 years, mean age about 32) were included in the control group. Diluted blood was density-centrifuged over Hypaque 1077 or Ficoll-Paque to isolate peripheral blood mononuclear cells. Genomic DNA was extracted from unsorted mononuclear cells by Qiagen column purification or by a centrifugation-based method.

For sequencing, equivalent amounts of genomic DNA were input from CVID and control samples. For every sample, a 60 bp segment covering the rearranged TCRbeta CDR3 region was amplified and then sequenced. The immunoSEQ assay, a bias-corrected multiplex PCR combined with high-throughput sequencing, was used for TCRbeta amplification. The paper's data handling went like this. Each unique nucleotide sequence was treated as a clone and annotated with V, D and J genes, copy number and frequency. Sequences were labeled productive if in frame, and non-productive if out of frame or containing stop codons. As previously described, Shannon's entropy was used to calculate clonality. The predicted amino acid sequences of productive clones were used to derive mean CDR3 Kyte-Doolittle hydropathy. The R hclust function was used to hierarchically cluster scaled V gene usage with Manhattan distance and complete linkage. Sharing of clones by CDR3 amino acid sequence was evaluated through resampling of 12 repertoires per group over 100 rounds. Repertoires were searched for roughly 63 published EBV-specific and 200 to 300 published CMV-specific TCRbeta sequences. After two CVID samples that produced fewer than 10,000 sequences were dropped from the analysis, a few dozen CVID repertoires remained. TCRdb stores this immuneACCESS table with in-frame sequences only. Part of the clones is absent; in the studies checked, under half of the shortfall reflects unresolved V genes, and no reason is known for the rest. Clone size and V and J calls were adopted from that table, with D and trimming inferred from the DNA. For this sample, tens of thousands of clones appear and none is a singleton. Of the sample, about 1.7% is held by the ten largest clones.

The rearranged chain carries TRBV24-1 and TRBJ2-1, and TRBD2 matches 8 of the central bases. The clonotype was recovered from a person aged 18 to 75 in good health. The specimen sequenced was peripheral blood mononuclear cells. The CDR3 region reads CATSDSTGGGQRVNEQFF. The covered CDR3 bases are TGTGCCACCAGTGACTCCACGGGGGGGGGACAAAGAGTCAATGAG.